The 9 T cell receptor beta chains listed next were all sequenced from one sample in a study of tumor-infiltrating lymphocytes in primary liver carcinoma. Starting from approximately 470 ng of total RNA, TCR beta cDNA was produced with a primer in the constant region. Three nested multiplex PCR rounds, a slightly modified ARM-PCR method, built the TCR beta libraries. The first two PCR rounds used TRBV1-TRBV30 forward primers with a C-beta reverse primer, nine to ten cycles each. One entry per CDR3 protein results from TCRdb running MiXCR on the multiplex PCR reads. The sample shows about 300,000 distinct CDR3 sequences, over 55% of them seen only once. In addition to blood RNA drawn from unsorted whole blood, germline DNA was extracted. The sample taken for sequencing was peripheral blood. These receptor sequences come from a man aged 35 to 55 with primary liver carcinoma and hepatitis B virus infection.

In this sample, this clonotype turned up once. V and J are TRBV28 and TRBJ1-4, with D perhaps TRBD1 (6 bases). Trimming shortened V by 4 bases and J by 4 bases, and 13 bases separated the two germline ends. Germline loops: CDR1 MDHEN, CDR2 SYDVKM. The CDR3 consists of 15 residues. CDR3 DNA sequence: TGTGCCAGCAGTTCAAGCGGGACACTTAATGAAAAACTGTTTTTT. Translation gives CASSSSGTLNEKLFF.

There are a few counts of this clonotype. This could be a read error, since a much larger clone is one nucleotide away. V and J are TRBV5-1 and TRBJ2-1; TRBD1 is a possible D gene (5 bases). This CDR3 region has 12 residues. Germline V gene sequence: CDR1 SGHRS, CDR2 YFSETQ. The CDR3 coding sequence is TGCGCCAGCAACTTGGTCAGGGCCGAGCAGTTCTTC. This sequence encodes CASNLVRAEQFF.

With respect to this clonotype: One junction end disagrees with the germline gene, perhaps due to a read error. The chain joins TRBV5-1 to TRBJ2-5; TRBD1 matches 7 bases. Per germline, CDR1 SGHRS and CDR2 YFSETQ. CDR3 length: 13 amino acids. CDR3 in amino acids: CVSSQGVLETQYF. The DNA for the CDR3 is TGCGTCAGCAGCCAGGGGGTTTTGGAGACCCAGTACTTC.

This clonotype was seen ten or more times. The V and J genes are TRBV10-3 and TRBJ1-2; D uncertain. Trimming pared 5 bases from V and 11 bases from J, leaving 12 bases between. This CDR3 is 11 amino acids long. The germline V gene has CDR1 ENHRY and CDR2 SYGVKD. In DNA form, the CDR3 reads TGTGCCATCAGTCAAGGACCGCTTTACACCTTC. This gives the protein CAISQGPLYTF.

The V and J genes are TRBV5-1 and TRBJ2-3; no definite D call. The germline V and J ends were trimmed by 4 bases and 3 bases, with 18 bases remaining between them. This CDR3 region has 16 residues. Germline CDR1 and CDR2: SGHRS and YFSETQ. In DNA, the CDR3 is TGCGCCAGCAGCCTCTCCTTGCTGAAAGGGACAGATACGCAGTATTTT. Translated, it gives CASSLSLLKGTDTQYF. Variable domain in full (rest from reference TRBV5-1 and TRBJ2-3): KAGVTQTPRYLIKTRGQQVTLSCSPISGHRSVSWYQQTPGQGLQFLFEYFSETQRNKGNFPGRFSGRQFSNSRSEMNVSTLELGDSALYLCASSLSLLKGTDTQYFGPGTRLTVL.

Turning to this clonotype: A much larger clonotype is one base distant, so this may be a read error. This chain uses TRBV6-5 with TRBJ1-1; D unclear. CDR1 and CDR2 (germline): MNHEY, SVGAGI. This CDR3 has 15 amino acids. V lost 2 bases and J lost 1, with 11 bases in between. CDR3 sequence reads: CASSYAWIGNTEAFF. The CDR3 coding sequence is TGTGCCAGCAGTTACGCGTGGATCGGGAACACTGAAGCTTTCTTT.

This clonotype turned up a few times. The V call is TRBV12-3 or TRBV12-4, the J call TRBJ2-2; D is unclear. This CDR3 comprises 15 residues. The ends were cut back, 2 bases at V and 4 bases at J, with 11 bases in the middle. The CDR3 sequence: CASSLTPPATGELFF. The CDR3 nucleotides are TGTGCCAGCAGTTTAACCCCTCCGGCCACCGGGGAGCTGTTTTTT.

Details on this clonotype: The CDR3 does not close with the conserved phenylalanine or tryptophan, likely indicating a read error. The gene calls are TRBV12-3 or TRBV12-4 and TRBJ1-2, with 9 positions matching TRBD1. The CDR3 sequence is 15 residues long. Here the CDR3 reads CTSRSGQGIGYGYTS. CDR3 sequence (DNA): TGTACCAGCAGATCCGGACAGGGGATTGGCTATGGCTACACCTCC.

This clonotype was counted at least ten times. The chain carries TRBV10-1 and TRBJ1-5; D ambiguous. The CDR3 is made up of 12 amino acids. V was clipped by 3 bases and J by 6 bases, with 6 bases between them. Germline lookup yields CDR1 WNHNN and CDR2 SYGVQD (reference sequence). CDR3 sequence reads: CASSDNGQPQHF. CDR3 bases: TGCGCCAGCAGTGATAATGGTCAGCCCCAGCATTTT.